Listed below are T cell receptor beta chains from one sample, sequenced in a study of beta chain features in type 1 diabetes. The assay was immunoSEQ multiplex PCR, and TCRdb's table has in-frame clones only and misses some. Altogether hundreds of thousands of clones are present, roughly an eighth being singletons, with the ten largest covering 0.0085% to 0.012%. Sample: naive CD4+ T cells from blood. The receptors derive from a woman younger than 30 with type 1 diabetes. The CDR3 runs from the conserved cysteine through the conserved F or W. A D gene is named only where the DNA matches it firmly. The size entry is marked missing in some rows and otherwise reads once, few, many or a size class.

V gene	J gene	D gene	clone size	CDR3 DNA	CDR3 protein
TRBV7-9	TRBJ2-7	TRBD1	few	TGTGCCAGCAGCGCAGGGACAGGGGATCTCGAGCAGTACTTC	CASSAGTGDLEQYF
TRBV27	TRBJ1-2	TRBD1	few	TGTGCCGGCCGACAGGGGAATATCTATGGCTACACCTTC	CAGRQGNIYGYTF
TRBV5-1	TRBJ2-1	TRBD2	few	TGCGCCAGCAGCCCCCCTAGCGGGAGGCACAATGAGCAGTTCTTC	CASSPPSGRHNEQFF
TRBV13	TRBJ2-1	.	.	TGTGCCAGCAGCCCCCAGGGATCTCGACTGTTCTTC	CASSPQGSRLFF
TRBV2	TRBJ2-5	.	.	TGTGCCAGCAACCAAGACGGCGGAGCGGAGACCCAGTACTTC	CASNQDGGAETQYF
TRBV7-9	TRBJ2-2	.	.	TGTGCCAGCACCCCCGGCGGGACCGGCACCGGGGAGCTGTTTTTT	CASTPGGTGTGELFF
TRBV29-1	TRBJ1-1	TRBD1	.	TGCAGCGGCCGGGACAGGGGTCGGGGAACTGAAGCTTTCTTT	CSGRDRGRGTEAFF
TRBV29-1	TRBJ1-4	.	.	TGCAGCGCAGCGTTTAGGAAGAATGAAAAACTGTTTTTT	CSAAFRKNEKLFF
TRBV28	TRBJ2-1	TRBD2	.	TGTGCCAGCCTTAGGGGCGGGAGGGTGCACAATGAGCAGTTCTTC	CASLRGGRVHNEQFF
TRBV7-9	TRBJ1-1	.	.	TGTGCCAGCAGCCCAGGGGCGCGAAGAGCTTTCTTT	CASSPGARRAFF
TRBV6-5	TRBJ2-5	.	.	TGTGCCAGCAGGTGGGCCGTAGAAACCCAAGAGACCCAGTACTTC	CASRWAVETQETQYF
TRBV29-1	TRBJ1-1	TRBD1	.	TGCAGCGGGGGACAGGGCCCGGTAGCTGAAGCTTTCTTT	CSGGQGPVAEAFF
TRBV29-1	TRBJ2-1	.	.	TGCAGCGTTGCGAGTAGCGATGAGCAGTTCTTC	CSVASSDEQFF
TRBV2	TRBJ2-7	.	few	TGTGCCAGCAGTCCCCAGACAGACTACGAGCAGTACTTC	CASSPQTDYEQYF
TRBV30	TRBJ1-1	.	.	TGTGCCTGGAGTGTTGCGCCTGACACTGAAGCTTTCTTT	CAWSVAPDTEAFF
TRBV19	TRBJ1-2	TRBD1	.	TGTGCCAGTAGTCGGGACAGGGGTAACTATGGCTACACCTTC	CASSRDRGNYGYTF
TRBV9	TRBJ1-1	.	few	TGTGCCAGCAGCGAGAAAAACACGAACACTGAAGCTTTCTTT	CASSEKNTNTEAFF
TRBV2	TRBJ1-2	.	few	TGTGCCCGGGGGGCCGAGGACTATGGCTACACCTTC	CARGAEDYGYTF
TRBV30	TRBJ1-1	.	.	TGTGCCTGGAGTCGCGAGAACACTGAAGCTTTCTTT	CAWSRENTEAFF
TRBV4-3	TRBJ2-7	.	.	TGCGCCAGCAGCCAGGACTACAGGGGAGCCTACGAGCAGTACTTC	CASSQDYRGAYEQYF
TRBV30	TRBJ2-3	TRBD1	few	TGTGCCTGGAGCTACAGGGGGCCAGATACGCAGTATTTT	CAWSYRGPDTQYF
TRBV7-9	TRBJ1-2	.	few	TGTGCCAGCAGCTTAACCGGGAGTAGCTATGGCTACACCTTC	CASSLTGSSYGYTF
TRBV9	TRBJ2-1	TRBD2	.	TGTGCCAGCAGCGTAGATAGCGGGAGGGCCTATGGGAATGAGCAGTTCTTC	CASSVDSGRAYGNEQFF
TRBV27	TRBJ2-7	.	.	TGTGCCAGCAGTTTGGTTCCAGGGTACTACGAGCAGTACTTC	CASSLVPGYYEQYF
TRBV5-4	TRBJ2-1	TRBD1	.	TGTGCCAGCAGCTTGGGACAGGGGGGAGGGAATGAGCAGTTCTTC	CASSLGQGGGNEQFF